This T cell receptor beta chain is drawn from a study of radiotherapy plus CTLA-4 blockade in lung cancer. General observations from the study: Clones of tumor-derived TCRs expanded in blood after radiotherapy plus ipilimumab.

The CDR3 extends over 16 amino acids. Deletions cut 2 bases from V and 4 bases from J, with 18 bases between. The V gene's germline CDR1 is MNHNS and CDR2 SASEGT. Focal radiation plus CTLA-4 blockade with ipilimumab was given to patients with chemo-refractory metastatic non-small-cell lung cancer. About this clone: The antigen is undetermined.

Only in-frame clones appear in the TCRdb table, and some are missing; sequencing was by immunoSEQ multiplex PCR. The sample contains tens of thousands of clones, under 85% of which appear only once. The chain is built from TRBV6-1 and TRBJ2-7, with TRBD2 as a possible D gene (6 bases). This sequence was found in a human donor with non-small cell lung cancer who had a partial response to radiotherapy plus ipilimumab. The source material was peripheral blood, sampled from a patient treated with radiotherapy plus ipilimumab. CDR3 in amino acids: CASSEIGGTEKYEQYF. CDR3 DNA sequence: TGTGCCAGCAGTGAAATTGGAGGGACGGAAAAGTACGAGCAGTACTTC.